This T cell receptor (beta chain) was captured in a study of blood T cell repertoires in COVID-19. Unmatched junction bases numbered 10, after V lost 8 bases and J lost 3 bases. CDR3 length: 16 amino acids. Germline CDR1 reads SGHVS; CDR2 reads FNYEAQ. Some clones are missing from TCRdb's copy, which holds only in-frame ones; the method was immunoSEQ multiplex PCR. Altogether 150,000 to 200,000 clones are present, approximately 95% being singletons, with the ten largest covering around 2%. Sequencing was carried out using peripheral blood. The V gene is TRBV7-6, the J gene TRBJ2-2; 9 positions agree with TRBD2. This TCR derives from a woman aged 55 to 70 with COVID-19, enrolled during active disease. CDR3 coding DNA: TGTGCCAGCGGCGGGGGGGCCGAACTATACACCGGGGAGCTGTTTTTT. Translating gives CASGGGAELYTGELFF.